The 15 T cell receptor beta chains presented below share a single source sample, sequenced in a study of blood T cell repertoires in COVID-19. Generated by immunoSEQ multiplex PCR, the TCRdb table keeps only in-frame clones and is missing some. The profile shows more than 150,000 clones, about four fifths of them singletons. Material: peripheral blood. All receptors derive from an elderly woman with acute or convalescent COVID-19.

The CDR3 here is CASSPGQEYGYTF. The CDR3, as DNA: TGTGCCAGCAGCCCCGGACAGGAGTATGGCTACACCTTC. V gene TRBV14 combines with J gene TRBJ1-2, with 7 bases aligning to TRBD1. This CDR3 has 13 amino acids. CDR1 and CDR2 (germline): SGHDN, FVKESK. Trimming at V came to 4 bases and at J to 5 bases, leaving 4 bases not matched to a gene.

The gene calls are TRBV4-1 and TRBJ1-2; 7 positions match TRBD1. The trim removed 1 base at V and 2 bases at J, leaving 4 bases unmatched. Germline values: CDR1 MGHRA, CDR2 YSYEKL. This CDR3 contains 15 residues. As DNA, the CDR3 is TGCGCCAGCAGCCAAGTGCCAGGGGGGAACTATGGCTACACCTTC. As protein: CASSQVPGGNYGYTF.

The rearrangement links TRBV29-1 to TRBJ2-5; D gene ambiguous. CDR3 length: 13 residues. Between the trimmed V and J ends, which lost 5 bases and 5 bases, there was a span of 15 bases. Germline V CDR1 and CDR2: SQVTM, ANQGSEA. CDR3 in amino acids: CSVKRFPRETQYF. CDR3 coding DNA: TGCAGCGTTAAAAGGTTCCCGCGGGAGACCCAGTACTTC.

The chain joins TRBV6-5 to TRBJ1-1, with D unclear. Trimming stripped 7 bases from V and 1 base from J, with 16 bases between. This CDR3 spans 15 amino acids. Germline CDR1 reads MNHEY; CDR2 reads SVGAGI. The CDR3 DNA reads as TGTGCCAGCATCGGTAGGAGGTACGGGAACACTGAAGCTTTCTTT. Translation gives CASIGRRYGNTEAFF.

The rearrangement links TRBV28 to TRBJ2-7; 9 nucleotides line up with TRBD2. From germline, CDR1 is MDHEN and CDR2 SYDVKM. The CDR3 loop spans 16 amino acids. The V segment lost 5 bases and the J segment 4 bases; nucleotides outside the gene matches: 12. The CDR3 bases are TGTGCCAGCAGTGAATATAGCGGGAGCGTAGGGTACGAGCAGTACTTC. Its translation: CASSEYSGSVGYEQYF.

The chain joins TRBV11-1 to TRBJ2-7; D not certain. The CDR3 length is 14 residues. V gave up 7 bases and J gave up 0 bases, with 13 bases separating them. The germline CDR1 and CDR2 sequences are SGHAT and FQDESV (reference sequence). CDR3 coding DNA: TGTGCCAGCACCCTTAGGCAGGACTCCTACGAGCAGTACTTC. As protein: CASTLRQDSYEQYF.

The CDR3 reads CASSFGQQTYGYTF. CDR3 coding DNA: TGCGCCAGCAGCTTCGGACAGCAGACCTATGGCTACACCTTC. The chain joins TRBV5-1 to TRBJ1-2; maybe TRBD1 (6 bases). The germline V and J ends were trimmed by 2 bases and 4 bases, with 12 bases remaining between them. CDR3 length: 14 residues. Germline V gives CDR1 SGHRS, CDR2 YFSETQ. The full variable domain, with the rest looked up from reference TRBV5-1 and TRBJ1-2, is KAGVTQTPRYLIKTRGQQVTLSCSPISGHRSVSWYQQTPGQGLQFLFEYFSETQRNKGNFPGRFSGRQFSNSRSEMNVSTLELGDSALYLCASSFGQQTYGYTFGSGTRLTVV.

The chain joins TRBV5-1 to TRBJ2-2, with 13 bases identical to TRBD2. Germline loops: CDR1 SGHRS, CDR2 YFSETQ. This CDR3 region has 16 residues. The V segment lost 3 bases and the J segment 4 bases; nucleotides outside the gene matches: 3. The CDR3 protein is CASSSGLAGVTGELFF. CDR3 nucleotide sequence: TGCGCCAGCAGCTCTGGACTAGCGGGAGTCACCGGGGAGCTGTTTTTT. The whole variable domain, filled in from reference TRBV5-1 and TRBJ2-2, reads KAGVTQTPRYLIKTRGQQVTLSCSPISGHRSVSWYQQTPGQGLQFLFEYFSETQRNKGNFPGRFSGRQFSNSRSEMNVSTLELGDSALYLCASSSGLAGVTGELFFGEGSRLTVL.

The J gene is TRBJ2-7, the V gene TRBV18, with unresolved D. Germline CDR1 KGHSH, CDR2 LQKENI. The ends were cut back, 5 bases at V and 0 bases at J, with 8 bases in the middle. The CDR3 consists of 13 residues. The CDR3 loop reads CASSSFSSYEQYF. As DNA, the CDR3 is TGTGCCAGCTCATCCTTTAGCTCCTACGAGCAGTACTTC.

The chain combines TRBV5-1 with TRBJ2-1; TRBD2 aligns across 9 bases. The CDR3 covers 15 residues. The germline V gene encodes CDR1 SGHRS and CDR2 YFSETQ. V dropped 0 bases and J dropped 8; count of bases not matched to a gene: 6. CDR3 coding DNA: TGCGCCAGCAGCTTGGCCGGGACTAGCTGGGATGAGCAGTTCTTC. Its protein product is CASSLAGTSWDEQFF.

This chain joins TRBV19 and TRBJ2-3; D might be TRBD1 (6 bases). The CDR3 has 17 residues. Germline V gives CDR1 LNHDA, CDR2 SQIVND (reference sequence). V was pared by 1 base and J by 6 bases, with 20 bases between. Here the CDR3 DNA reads TGTGCCAGTAGTATAGTAGGGGGAGCAGTCAAAGCGGATACGCAGTATTTT. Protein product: CASSIVGGAVKADTQYF.

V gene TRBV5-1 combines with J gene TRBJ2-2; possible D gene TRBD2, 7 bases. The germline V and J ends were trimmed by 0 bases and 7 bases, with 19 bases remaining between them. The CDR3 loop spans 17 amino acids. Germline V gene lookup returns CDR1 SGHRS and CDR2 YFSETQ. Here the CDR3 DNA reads TGCGCCAGCAGCTTGGAGGGACTGGGGGGGGCCGTCGGGGAGCTGTTTTTT. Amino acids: CASSLEGLGGAVGELFF.

The DNA for the CDR3 is TGTGCCAGCAGTGAAGCGGGGTGGAGGTATGGCTACACCTTC. This encodes CASSEAGWRYGYTF. The V call is TRBV2, the J call TRBJ1-2, with D hard to call. Per germline, CDR1 SNHLY and CDR2 FYNNEI. This CDR3 contains 14 residues. Trimming pared 0 bases from V and 5 bases from J, leaving 10 bases between.

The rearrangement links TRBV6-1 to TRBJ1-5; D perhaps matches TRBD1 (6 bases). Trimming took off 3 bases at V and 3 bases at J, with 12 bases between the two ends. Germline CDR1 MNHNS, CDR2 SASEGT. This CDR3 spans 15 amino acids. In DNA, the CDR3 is TGTGCCAGCAGTGATCCCAGGGGTAACAATCAGCCCCAGCATTTT. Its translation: CASSDPRGNNQPQHF.

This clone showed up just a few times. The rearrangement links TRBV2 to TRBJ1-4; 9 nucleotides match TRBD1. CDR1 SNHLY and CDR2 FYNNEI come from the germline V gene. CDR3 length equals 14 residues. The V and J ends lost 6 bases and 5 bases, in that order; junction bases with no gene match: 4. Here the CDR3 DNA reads TGTGCCAGCAGCCCAGACAGGGGGAATGAAAAACTGTTTTTT. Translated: CASSPDRGNEKLFF.